This T cell receptor (beta chain) was recovered during a study of T cell responses to AZD1222 COVID-19 vaccine. Study-wide findings and caveats: With two AZD1222 doses given, Spike-specific TCR breadth and depth both rose. Repertoire samples came only from after the peak T cell response.

A remark on this clone: Its antigen is as yet unknown.

V gave up 7 bases and J gave up 5 bases; unmatched junction bases: 7. Germline loops: CDR1 LGHDT, CDR2 YNNKEL (reference sequence). CDR3 length: 13 residues. Measured with immunoSEQ multiplex PCR; TCRdb has only the in-frame clones, and not every one. The sample holds around 89,000 clones, around 89% seen once. The sequence derives from an adult who received the AZD1222 COVID-19 vaccine. The sequencing here drew on peripheral blood, taken 28 days after the second AZD1222 dose. V and J are TRBV3-1 (or the pseudogene TRBV3-2) and TRBJ1-1; TRBD1 matches 7 bases. The CDR3 nucleotides read TGTGCCAGCACCCGTGGGACAGCTACTGAAGCTTTCTTT. The encoded protein is CASTRGTATEAFF.